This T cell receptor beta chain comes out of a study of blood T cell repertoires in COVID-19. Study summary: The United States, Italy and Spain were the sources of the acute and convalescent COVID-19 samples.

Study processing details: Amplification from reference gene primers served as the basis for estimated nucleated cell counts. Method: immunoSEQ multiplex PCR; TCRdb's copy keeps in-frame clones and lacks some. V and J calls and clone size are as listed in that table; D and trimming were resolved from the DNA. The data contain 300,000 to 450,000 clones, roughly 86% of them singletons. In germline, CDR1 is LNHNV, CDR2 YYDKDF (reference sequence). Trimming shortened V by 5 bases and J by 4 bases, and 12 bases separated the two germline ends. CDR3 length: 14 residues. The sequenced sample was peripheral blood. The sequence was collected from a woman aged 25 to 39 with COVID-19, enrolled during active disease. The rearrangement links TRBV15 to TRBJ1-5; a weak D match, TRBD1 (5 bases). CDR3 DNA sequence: TGTGCCACCAGCCGGGGACTCCTGAATCAGCCCCAGCATTTT. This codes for CATSRGLLNQPQHF.